This T cell receptor beta chain is from a study of T cells in Graves' hyperthyroidism and ophthalmopathy. The study, taken as a whole, reports: Blood shared most expanded thyroid clonotypes above 0.001.

The study based diagnoses on clinical symptoms, serum thyroxine and TRAb, thyroid ultrasound and orbital computed tomography. Trimming took 5 bases from V and 6 from J; bases not matched to a gene: 5. CDR3 length: 15 residues. Germline V CDR1 and CDR2: SEHNR, FQNEAQ (reference sequence). Researchers amplified the TCR beta CDR3 regions from RNA transcripts. TCR CDR3 underwent first-round RT-PCR with the HTBI primer set. In TCRdb, the multiplex PCR reads were re-called with MiXCR into one record per CDR3 protein. Of hundreds of thousands of distinct CDR3 sequences in the sample, around 40% are singletons; the top ten hold around a third. To note about this clonotype: Its matching antigen is unknown.

The chain combines TRBV7-9 with TRBJ2-2; 11 bases fit TRBD1. This clonotype was obtained from a woman between 40 and 55 years old with Graves' hyperthyroidism. Sequencing used blood. In DNA, the CDR3 is TGTGCCAGCAGCCGATGGGGACAGGGGGCCGGGGAGCTGTTTTTT. Protein sequence: CASSRWGQGAGELFF.